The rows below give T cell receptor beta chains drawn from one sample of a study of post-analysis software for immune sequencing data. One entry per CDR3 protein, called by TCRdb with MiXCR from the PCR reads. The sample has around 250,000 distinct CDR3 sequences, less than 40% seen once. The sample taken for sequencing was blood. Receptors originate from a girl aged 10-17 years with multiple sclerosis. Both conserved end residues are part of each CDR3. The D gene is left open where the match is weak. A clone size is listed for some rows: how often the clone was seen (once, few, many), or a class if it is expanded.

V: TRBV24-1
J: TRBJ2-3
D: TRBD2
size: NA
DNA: TGTGCCACCAGTGATCCGGGACTAGCTAGCACAGATACGCAGTATTTT
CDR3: CATSDPGLASTDTQYF

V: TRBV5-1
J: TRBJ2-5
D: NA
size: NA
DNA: TGCGCCAGCAGCTTTGGGACGGGTCAAGAGACCCAGTACTTC
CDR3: CASSFGTGQETQYF

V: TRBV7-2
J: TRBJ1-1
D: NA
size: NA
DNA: TGTGCCAGCAGCTCGCGAGCGGGGGCTAGCACTGAAGCTTTCTTT
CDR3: CASSSRAGASTEAFF

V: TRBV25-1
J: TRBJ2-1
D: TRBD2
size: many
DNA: TGTGCCAGCAGTGAATCCCCTAGCGGGGGGCCTGAGCAGTTCTTC
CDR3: CASSESPSGGPEQFF

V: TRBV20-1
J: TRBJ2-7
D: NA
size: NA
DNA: TGCAGTGCCCCCTACAGGGCCCACTACGAGCAGTACTTC
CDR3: CSAPYRAHYEQYF

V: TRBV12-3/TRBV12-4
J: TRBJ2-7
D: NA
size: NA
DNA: TGTGCCAGCAGTGACTCATCAAGCGTCCTCGAGCAGTACTTC
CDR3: CASSDSSSVLEQYF

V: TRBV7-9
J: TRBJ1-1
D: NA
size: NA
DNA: TGTGCCAGCAGCTTACAGGGATGGGCTGAAGCTTTCTTT
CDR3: CASSLQGWAEAFF

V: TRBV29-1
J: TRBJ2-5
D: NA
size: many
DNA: TGCAGCGTTGAAGACGCGCAAGAGACCCAGTACTTC
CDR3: CSVEDAQETQYF

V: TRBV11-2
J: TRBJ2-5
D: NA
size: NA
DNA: TGTGCCAGCAGCTTTCTGGCTAGCCCGGGGCAGTACTTC
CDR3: CASSFLASPGQYF

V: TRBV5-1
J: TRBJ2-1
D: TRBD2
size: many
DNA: TGCGCCAGCAGCTTGACGCTAGCGGCCAACAATGAGCAGTTCTTC
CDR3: CASSLTLAANNEQFF